This record looks at one T cell receptor (beta chain) sequence and its context. The authors amplified TCR beta CDR3 regions from RNA transcripts. An opening RT-PCR round employed HTBI primers and preceded a second-round multiplex PCR. TCRdb called the multiplex PCR reads again in MiXCR, with one record for every CDR3 protein. The table has around 1,200,000 distinct CDR3 sequences, less than 45% seen once. This record comes from a study of Graves' ophthalmopathy and Graves' hyperthyroidism. This CDR3 has 17 residues. Germline CDR1 SGHAT, CDR2 FQNNGV. V gave up 5 bases and J gave up 5 bases; unmatched junction bases: 9.

Sequencing used peripheral blood or thyroid tissue (not recorded which). The sequence was obtained from an adult man with Graves' hyperthyroidism. The V gene is TRBV11-2, the J gene TRBJ1-6; TRBD1 aligns across 10 bases. In DNA, the CDR3 is TGTGCCAGCAGCACGCCGGGACAGGGGTTCAATAATTCACCCCTCCACTTT. This translates into CASSTPGQGFNNSPLHF.